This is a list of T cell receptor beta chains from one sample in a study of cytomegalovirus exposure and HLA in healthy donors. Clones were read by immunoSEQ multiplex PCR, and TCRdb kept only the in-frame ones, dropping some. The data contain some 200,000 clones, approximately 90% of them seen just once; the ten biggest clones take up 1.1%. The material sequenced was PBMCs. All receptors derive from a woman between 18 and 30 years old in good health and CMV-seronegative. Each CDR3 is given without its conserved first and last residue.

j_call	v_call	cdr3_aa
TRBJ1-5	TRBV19	ASSEGRDQPQH
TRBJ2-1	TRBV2	ASSETWGGTSGSYNEQF
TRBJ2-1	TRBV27	ASLGAGNEQF
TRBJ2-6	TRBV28	ASSLHGSGANVLT
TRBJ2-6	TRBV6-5	ASRGSGANVLT
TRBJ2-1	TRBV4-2	ASSSGLAPNEQF
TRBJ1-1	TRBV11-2	ASRLGGEAF
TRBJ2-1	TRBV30	AWKNGLAGAHEQF
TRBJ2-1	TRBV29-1	SVERGGEQF
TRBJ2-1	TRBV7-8	ASSLALAGVSREQF
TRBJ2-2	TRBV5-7	ASSAAGPANTGELF
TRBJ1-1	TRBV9	ASHQGRGMNTEAF
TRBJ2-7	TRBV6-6	ASSSAGVYEQY
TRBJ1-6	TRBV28	ASTRDRARNSPLH
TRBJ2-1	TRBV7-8	ASSRSGTSYNEQF
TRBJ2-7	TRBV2	ASSGPGIRPIGEQY
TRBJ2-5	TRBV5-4	ASSLGDRGQETQY
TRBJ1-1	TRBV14	ASRPLIPGEAF
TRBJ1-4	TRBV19	ASSTEQGGNEKLF
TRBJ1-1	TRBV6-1	ASSEVGRLDTEAF
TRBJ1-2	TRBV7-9	ASSLEARDPGYT
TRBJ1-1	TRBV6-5	ASSRTGANTEAF
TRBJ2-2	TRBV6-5	ASSYFLARTGELF
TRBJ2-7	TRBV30	AWSFRGGVDYEQY
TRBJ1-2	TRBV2	ASSAQGGYGYT
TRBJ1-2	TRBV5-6	ASSLVGSNYGYT
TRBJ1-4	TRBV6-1	ASSDLSTQGSEKLF
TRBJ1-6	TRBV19	AARQNQNSPLH
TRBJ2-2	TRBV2	ASSETAGGPNGELF
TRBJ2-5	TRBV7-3	ASSLFGREETQY
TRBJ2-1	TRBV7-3	ASSLSGQTYNEQF
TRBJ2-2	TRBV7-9	ASSSGQTNTGELF
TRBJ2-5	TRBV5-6	ASSPPTTRGTQY
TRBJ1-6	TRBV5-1	ASSLDGQGRDSPLH
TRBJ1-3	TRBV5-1	ASSLASQGKLSGNTIY
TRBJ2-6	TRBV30	AWSPDSSGANVLT
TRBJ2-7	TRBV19	ASSPGGVGSYEQY
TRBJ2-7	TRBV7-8	ASSPMRYPYEQY
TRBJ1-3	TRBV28	ASSWPPGIAPSGNTIY
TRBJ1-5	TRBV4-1	ASSQAPRDSNQPQH
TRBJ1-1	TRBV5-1	ASSLQGAANTEAF
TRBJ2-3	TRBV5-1	ASSLELSGGRITDTQY
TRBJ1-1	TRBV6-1	ASSDTVIVNTEAF
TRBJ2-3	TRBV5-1	ASRSILGGSTDTQY
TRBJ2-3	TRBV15	ATSRNSGARTDTQY
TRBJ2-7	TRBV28	ASSFPLSYEQY
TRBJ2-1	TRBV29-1	SGELADYNEQF
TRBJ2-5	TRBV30	AWSGGQGTETQY
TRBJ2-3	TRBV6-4	ASSDSSLAGGNTQY
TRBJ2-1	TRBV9	ASSPFGPSSGNEQF
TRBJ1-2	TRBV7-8	ASSLDTGLRGYT
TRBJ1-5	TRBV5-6	ASSLNSGQTQH
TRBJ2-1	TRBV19	ASSTPGLGKQF
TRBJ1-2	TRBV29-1	SVGTGDGYGYT
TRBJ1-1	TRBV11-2	ASSSDRGTEAF